Listed here are 17 T cell receptor beta chains from one sample, sequenced in a study of blood T cell repertoires in COVID-19 (dated by TCRdb to between 2020 and 2021). The library came from the immunoSEQ multiplex PCR assay. TCRdb re-hosts the immuneACCESS table, in-frame sequences only. Its copies lack some clones; in the studies checked, an unresolved V gene accounts for under half of them, and the cause for the rest is not known. The table for this sample lists 250,000 to 300,000 clones; approximately 88% of them were counted only once. The ten largest clones take up about 10% of the sample. Sequenced: peripheral blood. Receptors were obtained from a woman in her 70s with COVID-19, enrolled during active disease.

The chain employs TRBV7-9 and TRBJ1-2; tentative D call: TRBD1 (6 bases). The CDR3 spans 14 residues. The germline CDR1 and CDR2 sequences are SEHNR and FQNEAQ (reference sequence). V gave up 6 bases and J gave up 2 bases, with 13 bases separating them. CDR3 DNA sequence: TGTGCCAGCAGTCAGACCAGGGGAAACTATGGCTACACCTTC. It specifies CASSQTRGNYGYTF. Together with reference TRBV7-9 and TRBJ1-2, the CDR3 gives the full variable domain: DTGVSQNPRHKITKRGQNVTFRCDPISEHNRLYWYRQTLGQGPEFLTYFQNEAQLEKSRLLSDRFSAERPKGSFSTLEIQRTEQGDSAMYLCASSQTRGNYGYTFGSGTRLTVV.

The rearrangement joins TRBV4-1 to TRBJ1-2, with D unresolved. V gave up 1 base and J gave up 2 bases, with 14 bases separating them. This CDR3 spans 16 amino acids. Per germline, CDR1 MGHRA and CDR2 YSYEKL. This chain's CDR3 is CASSQGAFGSNYGYTF. In nucleotides, the CDR3 is TGCGCCAGCAGCCAAGGGGCTTTTGGCAGCAACTATGGCTACACCTTC.

V gene TRBV5-1 combines with J gene TRBJ2-7, with TRBD1 as a possible D gene (6 bases). From germline, CDR1 is SGHRS and CDR2 YFSETQ. Trimming cost V 3 bases and J 3 bases, with 19 bases left between them. The CDR3 length is 16 residues. The CDR3 DNA reads TGCGCCAGCAGCTCAGGGAACACAGGGACGGTCTACGAGCAGTACTTC. Protein: CASSSGNTGTVYEQYF.

This clone was seen a single time. Other DNA sequences of this sample code for an identical CDR3. This chain uses TRBV27 with TRBJ2-7; the match to TRBD1 covers 10 bases. The CDR3 has 14 amino acids. The germline CDR1 and CDR2 sequences are MNHEY and SMNVEV (reference sequence). V shed 2 bases and J 4 bases; nucleotides not matched to a gene: 2. The CDR3 loop is CASSLRQGAYEQYF. CDR3 nucleotide sequence: TGTGCCAGCAGTTTACGACAGGGGGCTTACGAGCAGTACTTC.

The rearrangement links TRBV5-6 to TRBJ2-5, with 10 bases matching TRBD2. There are 16 residues in the CDR3. CDR1 SGHDT and CDR2 YYEEEE come from the germline V gene. The J segment lost 2 bases and the V segment lost 3 bases, leaving 7 bases of the junction unmatched. CDR3 residues: CASSWGTSAVQETQYF. The CDR3 nucleotides are TGTGCCAGCAGCTGGGGGACTAGCGCTGTACAAGAGACCCAGTACTTC.

V and J are TRBV5-1 and TRBJ2-5; TRBD2 matches 15 bases. V dropped 4 bases and J dropped 4; count of bases not matched to a gene: 2. Germline CDR1 is SGHRS and CDR2 is YFSETQ. CDR3 length: 15 amino acids. The CDR3 sequence: CASSPGLAGGETQYF. The CDR3, as DNA: TGCGCCAGCAGCCCGGGACTAGCGGGAGGAGAGACCCAGTACTTC.

The count of this clone is one. This chain uses TRBV27 with TRBJ1-5; 7 nucleotides match TRBD1. CDR1 and CDR2 (germline): MNHEY, SMNVEV (reference sequence). V was pared by 3 bases and J by 3 bases, with 8 bases of the junction left unmatched. The CDR3 has 16 amino acids. The CDR3 protein is CASSLKGAGNNQPQHF. DNA of the CDR3: TGTGCCAGCAGTTTGAAGGGGGCAGGCAACAATCAGCCCCAGCATTTT.

This rearrangement joins TRBV3-1 (or the pseudogene TRBV3-2) to TRBJ1-5; 7 nucleotides agree with TRBD1. CDR1 LGHDT and CDR2 YNNKEL come from the germline V gene (reference sequence). J gave up 6 bases and V 8 bases, and 13 bases lay outside the gene matches. The CDR3 is 15 amino acids. The CDR3, as DNA: TGTGCCAGCCCCCGAGGGCACAGGGGTAGTCAGCCCCAGCATTTT. Translated, it gives CASPRGHRGSQPQHF.

For the CDR3, the DNA is TGCGCCACCTCCCCAGGGTTTTATAATTCACCCCTCCACTTT. Its translation is CATSPGFYNSPLHF. The chain has TRBV4-1 and TRBJ1-6; a possible D gene is TRBD1 (5 bases). Germline lookup yields CDR1 MGHRA and CDR2 YSYEKL. Trimming left V 10 bases short and J 4 bases short, with 14 bases between. The CDR3 sequence is 14 residues long.

This clone has only a few counts. V gene TRBV6-1 combines with J gene TRBJ1-2; D gene ambiguous. Germline assignment: CDR1 MNHNS and CDR2 SASEGT. Trimming left V 2 bases short and J 5 bases short, with 12 bases between. CDR3 length: 14 residues. The CDR3 DNA sequence: TGTGCCAGCAGTGAATATCGAGGGCCGTATGGCTACACCTTC. Translating it yields CASSEYRGPYGYTF.

This chain uses TRBV19 with TRBJ1-5, with D possibly being TRBD1 (5 bases). V lost 3 bases and J lost 2, with 11 bases in between. CDR1 and CDR2 (germline): LNHDA, SQIVND (reference sequence). CDR3 length equals 15 residues. The CDR3 spells CASSISWGGNQPQHF. In DNA form, the CDR3 reads TGTGCCAGTAGTATCTCCTGGGGCGGCAATCAGCCCCAGCATTTT.

This chain uses TRBV21-1 with TRBJ2-1; whether TRBD1, the table's D call, matches the DNA was not checked. TRBV21-1 is a recognized pseudogene. The CDR3 has 11 residues. CDR3 sequence: CASIQYNEQFF. CDR3 nucleotides: TGTGCCAGCATCCAATACAATGAGCAGTTCTTC.

The chain combines TRBV5-1 with TRBJ1-4; 10 bases are shared with TRBD1. Trimming removed 4 bases from V and 8 bases from J; junction bases left unmatched: 5. Germline values: CDR1 SGHRS, CDR2 YFSETQ. The CDR3 runs 14 residues. CDR3 residues: CASSQGQGFEKLFF. In DNA form, the CDR3 reads TGCGCCAGCAGCCAGGGACAGGGGTTCGAAAAACTGTTTTTT.

This clone occurred once. The chain recombines TRBV9 with TRBJ2-7, with unresolved D. Germline lookup yields CDR1 SGDLS and CDR2 YYNGEE. V lost 0 bases and J 0 bases, leaving 10 bases between the germline ends. The CDR3 runs 15 residues. The CDR3 nucleotides read TGTGCCAGCAGCGTAGGGGCGACGTACTCCTACGAGCAGTACTTC. It yields the protein CASSVGATYSYEQYF.

This chain joins TRBV4-2 and TRBJ2-7, with 12 bases fitting TRBD2. The CDR3 covers 15 residues. With V trimmed by 1 base and J by 3 bases, 1 base remained unmatched. Germline CDR1 is LGHNA and CDR2 is YNFKEQ. The CDR3 coding sequence is TGTGCCAGCAGCCAAGGACTAGCGGGAGTCTACGAGCAGTACTTC. It yields the protein CASSQGLAGVYEQYF.

The rearrangement uses TRBV7-3 and TRBJ2-5, with TRBD1 as a possible D gene (5 bases). Germline V gene lookup returns CDR1 SGHTA and CDR2 FQGTGA. The CDR3 totals 14 residues. The V end was cut by 5 bases, the J end by 5 bases, with 15 bases between. The CDR3 bases are TGTGCCAGCAGCCCAGCAGGGTTTGGTGAGACCCAGTACTTC. As protein: CASSPAGFGETQYF.

This chain connects TRBV3-1 (or the pseudogene TRBV3-2) to TRBJ2-7; possible D gene TRBD2, 5 bases. V lost 1 base, J lost 1 base, and 8 bases lay in between. The CDR3 totals 14 residues. From germline, CDR1 is LGHDT and CDR2 YNNKEL (reference sequence). CDR3 residues: CASSQVRGSYEQYF. In DNA form, the CDR3 reads TGTGCCAGCAGCCAAGTCCGGGGTTCCTACGAGCAGTACTTC.